This TCR beta chain was profiled in a study of T cells in Graves' hyperthyroidism and ophthalmopathy. Overall study context: It was at initial diagnosis, before any treatment, that peripheral blood was collected.

Germline values: CDR1 SGHRS, CDR2 YFSETQ. This CDR3 comprises 13 residues. V was clipped by 6 bases and J by 2 bases, with 11 bases between them. Researchers took RNA transcripts and amplified the TCR beta CDR3 regions from them. Initially, a first-round RT-PCR of the TCR CDR3 employed the HTBI primer set. TCRdb re-called the multiplex PCR reads with MiXCR, one entry per CDR3 protein. The sample contains approximately 690,000 distinct CDR3 sequences, roughly 15% of which appear only once. The cohort's ophthalmopathy patients, a group with duration under 3 months, had a Clinical Activity Score of at least 3 and a NOSPECS grade of at least 4. Investigators excluded patients with uncontrolled infection, other autoimmune disease, pregnancy or lactation. This clonotype was detected only a few times.

The clonotype was recovered from a woman aged 45-60 years with Graves' ophthalmopathy. Specimen: blood. The gene calls are TRBV5-1 and TRBJ2-5, with D possibly being TRBD2 (5 bases). CDR3 in DNA: TGCGCCAGCACCAAGCCGGGACAAGAGACCCAGTACTTC. Translating it yields CASTKPGQETQYF. Drawing the rest from reference TRBV5-1 and TRBJ2-5, the complete variable domain is KAGVTQTPRYLIKTRGQQVTLSCSPISGHRSVSWYQQTPGQGLQFLFEYFSETQRNKGNFPGRFSGRQFSNSRSEMNVSTLELGDSALYLCASTKPGQETQYFGPGTRLLVL.